The TCR beta chain described here comes from a study of cytomegalovirus exposure and HLA in healthy donors. Trimming removed 3 bases from V and 0 bases from J, with 15 bases in between. The CDR3 is 18 residues long. The germline gives CDR1 MNHEY, CDR2 SMNVEV (reference sequence). The study ran its PCR with 60 Vbeta and 13 Jbeta primers. This table comes from immunoSEQ multiplex PCR, and its TCRdb copy is limited to in-frame clones, with some not included. The sample contains 130,000 to 150,000 clones, about 86% of which appear only once. Concerning this clone: The antigen is not known.

The study's findings and limits: In an earlier analysis, in some 540 donors, most V segments appeared productive either ~90% or ~30% of the time. A cluster of highly shared sequence variants was likely a sequencing artifact. HLA alleles were associated with some 17,000 TCR beta sequences in a later analysis at 0.05 false discovery rate.

V and J are TRBV27 and TRBJ1-6, with a weak D call TRBD1 (5 bases). The TCR originated in a man aged 40-49 years in good health and CMV-seropositive. The specimen was PBMCs. CDR3 sequence (DNA): TGTGCCAGCAGTTTTTCCGGGGGGAGAAGCTCCTATAATTCACCCCTCCACTTT. Protein sequence: CASSFSGGRSSYNSPLHF.